These T cell receptor beta chains were read from a single sample in a study of Graves' ophthalmopathy and Graves' hyperthyroidism. One entry per CDR3 protein, called by TCRdb with MiXCR from the multiplex PCR reads. The sample records approximately 1.2 million distinct CDR3 sequences, roughly two fifths being singletons. The sequenced material came from peripheral blood or thyroid tissue (not recorded which). The source of these receptors is an adult man with Graves' hyperthyroidism. The CDR3 runs from the conserved cysteine through the conserved F or W. Fields, in order: D gene, J gene, clone size, V gene, CDR3 DNA, CDR3 protein. The D gene is left open where the match is weak. For some rows the clone size is stated as once, few or many, or as a class when expanded; others skip it.

>.|TRBJ2-7|many|TRBV7-9
TGTGCTACCATGGAATCAGGGGTTAGCGAGCAGTACTTC
CATMESGVSEQYF
>.|TRBJ2-6|many|TRBV10-3
TGTGCCATCAGTGAGGATCTCCAGGGCCCTGGGGCCAACGTCCTGACTTTC
CAISEDLQGPGANVLTF
>TRBD2|TRBJ2-7|many|TRBV7-8
TGTGCCAGCAGTTTCGGGACTAGCCGGTACGAGCAGTACTTC
CASSFGTSRYEQYF
>.|TRBJ1-5|many|TRBV7-8
TGTGCCAGCAGCCCTGGGTTACATAGCAATCAGCCCCAGCATTTT
CASSPGLHSNQPQHF
>.|TRBJ1-5|.|TRBV30
TGTGCCTGGAGTGTACGGGGGGCAAGGAACCAGCCCCAGCATTTT
CAWSVRGARNQPQHF
>.|TRBJ2-7|few|TRBV5-1
TGCGCCAGCAGCTTTCTGTCGGGGTCCTACGAGCAGTACTTC
CASSFLSGSYEQYF
>TRBD2|TRBJ2-7|.|TRBV12-3/TRBV12-4
TGTGCCAGCAGTTTACGGTTACTAGCGGGAGGCCGAAGCCCCTACGAGCAGTACTTC
CASSLRLLAGGRSPYEQYF
>.|TRBJ1-1|many|TRBV7-9
TGTGCCAGCAGCCAGTTGAACACTGAAGCTTTCTTT
CASSQLNTEAFF
>.|TRBJ2-7|.|TRBV10-2
TGCGCCAGCAGTGTTCAGGCCCGGGTCGAGCAGTACTTC
CASSVQARVEQYF
>.|TRBJ1-5|.|TRBV25-1
TGTGCCAGCAGCCCGATCTTGGGGCATCAGCCCCAGCATTTT
CASSPILGHQPQHF
>.|TRBJ1-2|.|TRBV4-3
TGCGCCAGCAGCCAAGAGTCAGCTCTAAACTATGGCTACACCTTC
CASSQESALNYGYTF
>.|TRBJ2-3|.|TRBV2
TGTGCCAGCAGTAAAACTAATACGCAGTATTTT
CASSKTNTQYF
>TRBD1|TRBJ1-1|many|TRBV19
TGTGCCAGTAGTACCAGAGGGCAGGGGGCTTCAGCTTTCTTT
CASSTRGQGASAFF
>.|TRBJ2-5|many|TRBV11-2
TGTGCCAGCAGCTTGCTAGGACAGACTCAAGAGACCCAGTACTTC
CASSLLGQTQETQYF
>.|TRBJ1-2|.|TRBV18
TGTGCCAGCTCACCAGCAGCTACGAACTATGGCTACACCTTC
CASSPAATNYGYTF
>TRBD1|TRBJ1-2|.|TRBV28
TGTGCCAGCAGTTTCGGGACAGGACGAGGCTACACCTTC
CASSFGTGRGYTF
>TRBD1|TRBJ1-1|many|TRBV7-8
TGTGCCAGCAGCTACCCCGGGACAGGGTTATACACTGAAGCTTTCTTT
CASSYPGTGLYTEAFF
>.|TRBJ2-7|.|TRBV5-1
TGCGCCAGCAGCTTGGACGGACAGACCGAGCAGTACTTC
CASSLDGQTEQYF
>.|TRBJ2-2|.|TRBV9
TGTGCCAGCAGCTTAGGCAGGGGTTTGAGAAACACCGGGGAGCTGTTTTTT
CASSLGRGLRNTGELFF
>.|TRBJ1-6|.|TRBV4-3
TGCGCCAGCAGCCAAGTATTTCGAGCAGGCGGGTCAACCCTCCACTTT
CASSQVFRAGGSTLHF
>.|TRBJ1-1|.|TRBV20-1
TGCAGTGCTAGTGGGGGGCCTGAAGCTTTCTTT
CSASGGPEAFF
>TRBD2|TRBJ2-6|few|TRBV4-2
TGTGCCAGCAGCCAACCGGGACTAGCTACCGGGGCCAACGTCCTGACTTTC
CASSQPGLATGANVLTF
>.|TRBJ2-6|many|TRBV13
TGTGCCAGCAGCTTATATACCCTCTCTGGGGCCAACGTCCTGACTTTC
CASSLYTLSGANVLTF
>.|TRBJ1-4|.|TRBV20-1
TGCAGTGCTCCAAGAGTGGGCGGGGGTGAAAAACTGTTTTTT
CSAPRVGGGEKLFF
>.|TRBJ1-1|many|TRBV7-9
TGTGCCAGCAGCCTTACCGGGACACCGAACACTGAAGCTTTCTTT
CASSLTGTPNTEAFF
>TRBD1|TRBJ1-2|many|TRBV5-1
TGCGCCAGCAGCTTGGTCGGACAGGGGGCAGGAGGCTACACCTTC
CASSLVGQGAGGYTF
>TRBD1|TRBJ2-7|.|TRBV7-3
TGTGCCAGCAGCCGAACCGGACAGGGACCTTACGAGCAGTACTTC
CASSRTGQGPYEQYF
>.|TRBJ2-5|many|TRBV2
TGTGCCAGCACGGTTGGGGGCGCGGATCAAGAGACCCAGTACTTC
CASTVGGADQETQYF
>.|TRBJ2-5|many|TRBV2
TGTGCCAGCAGCGGCCAAGGAGAGACCCAGTACTTC
CASSGQGETQYF
>.|TRBJ1-4|.|TRBV12-3/TRBV12-4
TGTGCCAGCAGTCCGTGGGGTAGGGATAATGAAAAACTGTTTTTT
CASSPWGRDNEKLFF
>.|TRBJ2-7|.|TRBV29-1
TGCAGCGTTGAAGAAAACCGGGACGGAGCCTACGAGCAGTACTTC
CSVEENRDGAYEQYF
>.|TRBJ2-7|.|TRBV6-6
TGTGCCAGCAGGAAACACGGCTCCTACGAGCAGTACTTC
CASRKHGSYEQYF
>.|TRBJ2-2|many|TRBV11-2
TGTGCCAGCAGCCCACGGTCGGCCGGGGAGCTGTTTTTT
CASSPRSAGELFF
>.|TRBJ2-2|many|TRBV15
TGTGCCACCAGCAGAGAAGTTGGCGGGATAAACACCGGGGAGCTGTTTTTT
CATSREVGGINTGELFF
>TRBD1|TRBJ1-3|once|TRBV7-3
TGTGCCAGCAGCCCAACCGGACAGGCGTATGGAAACACCATATATTTT
CASSPTGQAYGNTIYF
>TRBD2|TRBJ2-7|many|TRBV7-2
TGTGCCAGCAGCCCCCGGGAGGATGCCGAGCAGTACTTC
CASSPREDAEQYF
>.|TRBJ2-2|.|TRBV29-1
TGCAGCGTTGGGGAGTTGTTTTTT
CSVGELFF
>TRBD2|TRBJ2-5|.|TRBV7-3
TGTGCCAGCAGCTTAGACCTGACGACAGCGGGACTAGCTCGAGAGACCCAGTACTTC
CASSLDLTTAGLARETQYF
>.|TRBJ1-2|.|TRBV15
TGTGCCCCCCTGGGCAGATCCTATGGCTACACCTTC
CAPLGRSYGYTF
>.|TRBJ1-6|few|TRBV5-6
TGTGCCAGCAGCTTGGGGGGCCCCGTGGGGGTTCGTAATTCACCCCTCCACTTT
CASSLGGPVGVRNSPLHF
>TRBD1|TRBJ2-7|many|TRBV24-1
TGTGCCACCAGTGACTCAGGGGGCGGAAGCTCCTACGAGCAGTACTTC
CATSDSGGGSSYEQYF
>.|TRBJ2-5|few|TRBV9
TGTGCCAGCAGCGTAGGAGTCGAATCGGGGGCGGAGACCCAGTACTTC
CASSVGVESGAETQYF
>.|TRBJ2-2|few|TRBV5-4
TGTGCCAGCAGCTTTTCGGTGGGAGAAGGCGGGGAGCTGTTTTTT
CASSFSVGEGGELFF
>.|TRBJ2-7|many|TRBV10-2
TGCGCCAGCAGTCTGGGGAAGCGAGAGCAGTACTTC
CASSLGKREQYF
>.|TRBJ2-7|few|TRBV28
TGTGCCAGCAGTTCCCCTAACGCGGGGCTCGGCTTGTACGAGCAGTACTTC
CASSSPNAGLGLYEQYF
>TRBD1|TRBJ1-5|many|TRBV4-1
TGCGCCAGCAGCCAGCGGACAGGGAATCAGCCCCAGCATTTT
CASSQRTGNQPQHF
>TRBD1|TRBJ2-5|many|TRBV2
TGTGCCAGCAGCCACCAACGACAGGGAGAGACCCAGTACTTC
CASSHQRQGETQYF
>TRBD1|TRBJ2-5|.|TRBV29-1
TGCAGCGTTGAAACCAGCGGGACAGGGCTAGAGACCCAGTACTTC
CSVETSGTGLETQYF
>.|TRBJ1-5|few|TRBV7-2
TGTGCCAGCAGCTCCGGGACACTCTATCAGCCCCAGCATTTT
CASSSGTLYQPQHF
>.|TRBJ2-7|few|TRBV7-2
TGTGCCAGCAGCTTTAGGGGGAGTTTGGTAGAGAGGTCCTACGAGCAGTACTTC
CASSFRGSLVERSYEQYF
>.|TRBJ1-5|.|TRBV9
TGTGCCAGCAGCGTCACTTGGAGGTGGAGCGAGACCCAGCATTTT
CASSVTWRWSETQHF
>.|TRBJ1-1|.|TRBV9
TGTGCCAGCAGCCAAGACGAGGACGGGAACACTGAAGCTTTCTTT
CASSQDEDGNTEAFF
>.|TRBJ1-1|many|TRBV10-2
TGCGCCAGCAAGGACCTGAACACTGAAGCTTTCTTT
CASKDLNTEAFF
>.|TRBJ1-5|few|TRBV7-9
TGCGCCAGCAGCCTTTTGACCGGGGGGAATCAGCCCCAGCATTTT
CASSLLTGGNQPQHF